The 15 T cell receptor beta chains below were found in one sample sequenced in a study of blood T cell repertoires in COVID-19. Assay used: immunoSEQ multiplex PCR; TCRdb lists only in-frame clones, some missing. The data hold about 200,000 clones, with roughly 80% observed a single time. The sample was peripheral blood. The receptors shown here come from an elderly woman with acute or convalescent COVID-19.

The chain combines TRBV7-2 with TRBJ2-3; 10 nucleotides agree with TRBD2. V was clipped by 5 bases and J by 3 bases; unmatched bases: 5. Germline CDR1 SGHTA, CDR2 FQGNSA. The CDR3 has 15 amino acids. The CDR3 protein is CASSPPGLATDTQYF. CDR3 coding DNA: TGTGCCAGCAGCCCGCCGGGACTAGCGACAGATACGCAGTATTTT.

The chain recombines TRBV28 with TRBJ2-7, with 9 bases fitting TRBD1. The length of the CDR3 is 15 residues. Germline trimming cut 6 bases from V and 2 bases from J; bases unmatched to any gene: 8. CDR1 and CDR2 from the germline V gene are MDHEN and SYDVKM. The CDR3 DNA is TGTGCCAGCAGCGTCCGGGACAGGGTCCCCTACGAGCAGTACTTC. As protein: CASSVRDRVPYEQYF. Full variable domain (missing parts from reference TRBV28 and TRBJ2-7): DVKVTQSSRYLVKRTGEKVFLECVQDMDHENMFWYRQDPGLGLRLIYFSYDVKMKEKGDIPEGYSVSREKKERFSLILESASTNQTSMYLCASSVRDRVPYEQYFGPGTRLTVT.

This clone was recorded only once. The chain recombines TRBV30 with TRBJ1-6, with TRBD1 matching 8 bases. Germline V gene sequence: CDR1 GTSNPN, CDR2 SVGIG (reference sequence). The CDR3 totals 13 residues. J was trimmed by 7 bases and V by 2 bases; bases with no gene match: 1. This chain's CDR3 is CAWSTGGNSPLHF. Here the CDR3 DNA reads TGTGCCTGGAGTACAGGGGGGAATTCACCCCTCCACTTT.

The chain has TRBV5-6 and TRBJ1-3, with TRBD1 as a possible D gene (6 bases). The CDR3 runs 17 residues. Trimming took 0 bases from V and 0 from J, leaving 13 bases between them. The germline CDR1 and CDR2 sequences are SGHDT and YYEEEE. CDR3 in amino acids: CASSLGGGPSSGNTIYF. Here the CDR3 DNA reads TGTGCCAGCAGCTTGGGAGGGGGACCGAGCTCTGGAAACACCATATATTTT.

The rearrangement joins TRBV9 to TRBJ2-2, with 9 bases fitting TRBD2. J was trimmed by 5 bases and V by 0 bases; bases with no gene match: 5. CDR1 SGDLS and CDR2 YYNGEE come from the germline V gene. This CDR3 region has 16 residues. In nucleotides, the CDR3 is TGTGCCAGCAGCGTAGGAACTAGCGGGTATACCGGGGAGCTGTTTTTT. This gives the protein CASSVGTSGYTGELFF.

This clone has more than one count but fewer than ten. The chain couples TRBV6-4 to TRBJ1-6; no definite D call. Trimming cost V 7 bases and J 5 bases, with 12 bases left between them. CDR3 length equals 14 residues. Germline V lookup: CDR1 MRHNA, CDR2 SNTAGT. CDR3 residues: CASKSSDHNSPLHF. CDR3 DNA: TGTGCCAGCAAGAGCAGCGACCATAATTCACCCCTCCACTTT.

The rearrangement uses TRBV24-1 and TRBJ2-3; TRBD2 agrees at 10 bases. The CDR3 totals 16 residues. Germline loops: CDR1 KGHDR, CDR2 SFDVKD. Trimming cost V 0 bases and J 4 bases; bases outside gene matches: 3. For the CDR3, the DNA is TGTGCCACCAGTGATTTGGTAGCGGGAGGTGCAGATACGCAGTATTTT. It encodes CATSDLVAGGADTQYF.

The genes are TRBV7-8 and TRBJ2-7; D gene ambiguous. Trimming took off 5 bases at V and 5 bases at J, with 16 bases between the two ends. This CDR3 has 14 residues. Germline lookup yields CDR1 SGHVS and CDR2 FQNEAQ. This CDR3 reads CASSLRRGTHEQYF. The CDR3 DNA follows: TGTGCCAGCAGCCTCCGGCGCGGCACCCACGAGCAGTACTTC.

This sequence joins TRBV13 and TRBJ1-1, with D possibly matching TRBD1 (6 bases). The CDR3 runs 16 residues. Germline CDR1 PRHDT, CDR2 FYEKMQ (reference sequence). Between the trimmed V and J ends, which lost 2 bases and 1 base, there was a span of 14 bases. The CDR3 is CASSLNQGLRNTEAFF. CDR3 DNA sequence: TGTGCCAGCAGCTTAAACCAGGGGTTGAGGAACACTGAAGCTTTCTTT.

The chain carries TRBV2 and TRBJ1-5; D may be TRBD1 (5 bases). Trimming shortened V by 8 bases and J by 7 bases, and 18 bases separated the two germline ends. The germline CDR1 and CDR2 sequences are SNHLY and FYNNEI. This CDR3 has 14 residues. The CDR3 DNA reads as TGTGCCAGCCTCCGGGGGGTAGGTGGCCAGCCCCAGCATTTT. Its translation: CASLRGVGGQPQHF.

The gene calls are TRBV12-3 or TRBV12-4 and TRBJ1-1, with unresolved D. Trimming removed 8 bases at V and 0 bases at J, with 10 bases between. The CDR3 contains 13 residues. Here the CDR3 reads CASSPSVNTEAFF. CDR3 DNA sequence: TGTGCCAGCTCCCCGTCCGTGAACACTGAAGCTTTCTTT.

The gene calls are TRBV6-5 and TRBJ1-5; D is unclear. This CDR3 has 14 amino acids. The germline CDR1 and CDR2 sequences are MNHEY and SVGAGI. V lost 5 bases, J lost 4 bases, and 12 bases lay in between. In DNA form, the CDR3 reads TGTGCCAGCAGTCCCCGGGTGAGGAATCAGCCCCAGCATTTT. Translation gives CASSPRVRNQPQHF.

V and J are TRBV28 and TRBJ2-3; D is uncertain. Deletions cut 6 bases from V and 4 bases from J, with 11 bases between. CDR3 length: 13 residues. Germline loops: CDR1 MDHEN, CDR2 SYDVKM. Here the CDR3 reads CASRGPAPDTQYF. The CDR3 nucleotides read TGTGCCAGCAGGGGCCCCGCCCCAGATACGCAGTATTTT.

This clone was picked up a small number of times. The J gene is TRBJ1-1, the V gene TRBV4-2; D is undetermined. Per germline, CDR1 LGHNA and CDR2 YNFKEQ. The CDR3 consists of 16 residues. The V end was cut by 0 bases, the J end by 3 bases, with 14 bases between. CDR3 amino acids: CASSQDPEGWYTEAFF. The CDR3 DNA follows: TGTGCCAGCAGCCAAGATCCCGAGGGTTGGTACACTGAAGCTTTCTTT.

The chain couples TRBV30 to TRBJ1-2; D is undetermined. Trimming stripped 7 bases from V and 1 base from J, with 22 bases between. Germline V lookup: CDR1 GTSNPN, CDR2 SVGIG (reference sequence). This CDR3 is built from 16 residues. The CDR3 DNA reads as TGTGCCTTCCGAATTTGGATGACGGGAGGTAACTATGGCTACACCTTC. Translation: CAFRIWMTGGNYGYTF.